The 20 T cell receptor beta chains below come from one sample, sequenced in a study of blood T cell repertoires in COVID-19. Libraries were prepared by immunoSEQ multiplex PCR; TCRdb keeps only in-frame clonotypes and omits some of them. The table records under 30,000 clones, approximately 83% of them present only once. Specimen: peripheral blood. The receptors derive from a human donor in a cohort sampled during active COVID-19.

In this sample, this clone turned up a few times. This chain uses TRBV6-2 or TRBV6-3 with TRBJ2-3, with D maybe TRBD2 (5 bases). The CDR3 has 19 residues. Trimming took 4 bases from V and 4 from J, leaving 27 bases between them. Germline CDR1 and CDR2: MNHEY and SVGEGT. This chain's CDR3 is CASSSASNSEVSAADTQYF. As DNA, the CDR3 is TGTGCCAGCAGTTCCGCCTCGAATTCGGAGGTTTCGGCGGCAGATACGCAGTATTTT.

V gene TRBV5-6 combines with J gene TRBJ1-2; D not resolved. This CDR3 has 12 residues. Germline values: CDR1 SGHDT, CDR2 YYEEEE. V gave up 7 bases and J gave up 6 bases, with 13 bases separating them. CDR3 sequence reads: CASAPSADGYTF. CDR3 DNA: TGTGCCAGCGCCCCCAGCGCGGATGGCTACACCTTC. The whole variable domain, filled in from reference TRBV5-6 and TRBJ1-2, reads DAGVTQSPTHLIKTRGQQVTLRCSPKSGHDTVSWYQQALGQGPQFIFQYYEEEERQRGNFPDRFSGHQFPNYSSELNVNALLLGDSALYLCASAPSADGYTFGSGTRLTVV.

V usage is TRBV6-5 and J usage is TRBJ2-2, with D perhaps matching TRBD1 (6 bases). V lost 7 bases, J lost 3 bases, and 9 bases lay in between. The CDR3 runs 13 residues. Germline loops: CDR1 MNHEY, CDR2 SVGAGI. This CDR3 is CASKTGYTGELFF. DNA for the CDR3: TGTGCCAGCAAAACAGGGTACACCGGGGAGCTGTTTTTT.

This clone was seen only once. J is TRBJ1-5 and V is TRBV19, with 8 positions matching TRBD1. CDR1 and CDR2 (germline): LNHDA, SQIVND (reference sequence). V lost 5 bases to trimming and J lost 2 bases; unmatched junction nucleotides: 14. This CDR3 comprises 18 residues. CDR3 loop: CASSPISSGTGGNQPQHF. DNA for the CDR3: TGTGCCAGTAGTCCAATCTCATCCGGGACAGGAGGCAATCAGCCCCAGCATTTT.

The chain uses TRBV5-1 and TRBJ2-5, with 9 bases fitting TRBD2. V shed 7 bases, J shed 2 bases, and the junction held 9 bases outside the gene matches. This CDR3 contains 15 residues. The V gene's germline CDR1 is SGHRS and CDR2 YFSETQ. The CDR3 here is CASRASGGIQETQYF. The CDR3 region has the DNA TGCGCCAGCCGAGCCAGCGGGGGGATTCAAGAGACCCAGTACTTC.

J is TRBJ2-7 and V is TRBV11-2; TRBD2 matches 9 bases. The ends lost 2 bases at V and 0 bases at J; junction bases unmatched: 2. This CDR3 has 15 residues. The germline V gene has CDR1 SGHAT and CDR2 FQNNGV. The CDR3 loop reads CASSLNSGGSYEQYF. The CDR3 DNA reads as TGTGCCAGCAGCTTAAATAGCGGGGGCTCCTACGAGCAGTACTTC.

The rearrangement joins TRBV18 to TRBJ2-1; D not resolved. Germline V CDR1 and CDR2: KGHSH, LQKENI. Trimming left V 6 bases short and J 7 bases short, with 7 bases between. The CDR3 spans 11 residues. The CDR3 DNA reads TGTGCCAGCTCGTCCTCGAATGAGCAGTTCTTC. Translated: CASSSSNEQFF.

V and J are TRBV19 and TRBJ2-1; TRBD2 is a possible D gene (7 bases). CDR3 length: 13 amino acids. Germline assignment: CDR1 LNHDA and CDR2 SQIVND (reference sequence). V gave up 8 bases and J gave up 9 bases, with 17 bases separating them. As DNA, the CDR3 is TGTGCCAGTGTCAGGGAGGGGGGACGTGAGCAGTTCTTC. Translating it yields CASVREGGREQFF.

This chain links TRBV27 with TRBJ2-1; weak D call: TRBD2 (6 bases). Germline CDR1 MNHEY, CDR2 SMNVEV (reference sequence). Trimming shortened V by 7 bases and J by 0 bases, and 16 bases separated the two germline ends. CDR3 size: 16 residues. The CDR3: CASTHLVGGSYNEQFF. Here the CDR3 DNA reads TGTGCCAGCACCCATCTGGTGGGAGGCTCCTACAATGAGCAGTTCTTC.

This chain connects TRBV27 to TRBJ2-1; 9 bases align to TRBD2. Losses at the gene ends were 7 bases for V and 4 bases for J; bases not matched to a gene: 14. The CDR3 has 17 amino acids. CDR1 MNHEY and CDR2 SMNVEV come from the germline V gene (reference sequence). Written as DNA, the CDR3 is TGTGCCAGCAATTTTTTGCCCCTAGCGGGGCAGTACAATGAGCAGTTCTTC. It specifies CASNFLPLAGQYNEQFF.

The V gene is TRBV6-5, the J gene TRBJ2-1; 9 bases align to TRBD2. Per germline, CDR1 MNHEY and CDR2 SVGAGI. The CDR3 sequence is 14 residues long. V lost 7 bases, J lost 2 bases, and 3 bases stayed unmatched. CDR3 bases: TGTGCCAGCATAAAGCGGGGGGCCTACAATGAGCAGTTCTTC. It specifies CASIKRGAYNEQFF.

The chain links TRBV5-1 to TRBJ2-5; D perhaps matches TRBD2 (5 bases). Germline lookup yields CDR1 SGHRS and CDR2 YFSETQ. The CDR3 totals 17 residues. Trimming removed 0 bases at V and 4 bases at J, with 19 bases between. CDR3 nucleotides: TGCGCCAGCAGCTTGGGTTTTGGGCTAGTTGAGGGAGAGACCCAGTACTTC. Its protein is CASSLGFGLVEGETQYF.

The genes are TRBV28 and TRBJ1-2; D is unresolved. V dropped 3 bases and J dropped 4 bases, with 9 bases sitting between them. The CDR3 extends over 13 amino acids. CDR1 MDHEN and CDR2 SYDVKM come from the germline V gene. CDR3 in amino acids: CASSFRGGYGYTF. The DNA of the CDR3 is TGTGCCAGCAGTTTCCGGGGAGGCTATGGCTACACCTTC.

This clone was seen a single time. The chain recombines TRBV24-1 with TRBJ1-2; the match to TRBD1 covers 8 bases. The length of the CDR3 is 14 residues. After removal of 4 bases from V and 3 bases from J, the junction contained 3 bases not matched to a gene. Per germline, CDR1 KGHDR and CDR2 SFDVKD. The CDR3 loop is CATSETGGDYGYTF. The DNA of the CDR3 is TGTGCCACCAGTGAAACAGGGGGAGACTATGGCTACACCTTC.

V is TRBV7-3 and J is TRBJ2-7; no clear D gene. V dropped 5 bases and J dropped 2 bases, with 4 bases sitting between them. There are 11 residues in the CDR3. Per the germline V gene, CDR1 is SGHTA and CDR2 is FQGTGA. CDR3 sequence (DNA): TGTGCCAGCAGCCCCGCCTACGAGCAGTACTTC. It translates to CASSPAYEQYF.

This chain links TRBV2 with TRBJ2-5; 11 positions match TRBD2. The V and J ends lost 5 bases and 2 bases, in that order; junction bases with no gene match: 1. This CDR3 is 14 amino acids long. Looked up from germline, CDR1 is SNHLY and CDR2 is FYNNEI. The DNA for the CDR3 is TGTGCCAGCAGTCGACTAGCGGGGCAAGAGACCCAGTACTTC. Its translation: CASSRLAGQETQYF. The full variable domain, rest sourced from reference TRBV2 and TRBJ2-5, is EPEVTQTPSHQVTQMGQEVILRCVPISNHLYFYWYRQILGQKVEFLVSFYNNEISEKSEIFDDQFSVERPDGSNFTLKIRSTKLEDSAMYFCASSRLAGQETQYFGPGTRLLVL.

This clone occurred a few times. CDR3 in DNA: TGTGCCAGCAGCGAGGACCCCAGGGGGATCGATGGCTACACCTTC. This sequence encodes CASSEDPRGIDGYTF. The chain joins TRBV27 to TRBJ1-2; 7 bases map to TRBD1. The CDR3 spans 15 residues. After removal of 6 bases from V and 6 bases from J, the junction contained 13 bases not matched to a gene. Germline V gene data show CDR1 as MNHEY and CDR2 as SMNVEV (reference sequence).

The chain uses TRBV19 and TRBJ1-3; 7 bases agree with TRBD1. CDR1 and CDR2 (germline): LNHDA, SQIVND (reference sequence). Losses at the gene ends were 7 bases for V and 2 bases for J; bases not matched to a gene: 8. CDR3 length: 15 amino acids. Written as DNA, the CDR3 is TGTGCCAGTACGGTGAACAGGGGTGCTGGAAACACCATATATTTT. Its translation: CASTVNRGAGNTIYF.

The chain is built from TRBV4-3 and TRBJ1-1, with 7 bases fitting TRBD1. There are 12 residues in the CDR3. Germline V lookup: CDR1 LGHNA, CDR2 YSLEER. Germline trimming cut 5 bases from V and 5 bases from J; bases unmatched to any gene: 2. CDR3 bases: TGCGCCAGCAGCGAGGGGGCGACTGAAGCTTTCTTT. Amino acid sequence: CASSEGATEAFF.

CDR3: CASSIDGQGVYEQYF. In DNA form, the CDR3 reads TGTGCCAGTAGTATAGACGGACAGGGTGTCTACGAGCAGTACTTC. The rearrangement joins TRBV19 to TRBJ2-7; 8 bases align to TRBD1. The CDR3 is 15 residues long. Germline CDR1 LNHDA, CDR2 SQIVND (reference sequence). The V segment lost 0 bases and the J segment 3 bases; nucleotides outside the gene matches: 4.